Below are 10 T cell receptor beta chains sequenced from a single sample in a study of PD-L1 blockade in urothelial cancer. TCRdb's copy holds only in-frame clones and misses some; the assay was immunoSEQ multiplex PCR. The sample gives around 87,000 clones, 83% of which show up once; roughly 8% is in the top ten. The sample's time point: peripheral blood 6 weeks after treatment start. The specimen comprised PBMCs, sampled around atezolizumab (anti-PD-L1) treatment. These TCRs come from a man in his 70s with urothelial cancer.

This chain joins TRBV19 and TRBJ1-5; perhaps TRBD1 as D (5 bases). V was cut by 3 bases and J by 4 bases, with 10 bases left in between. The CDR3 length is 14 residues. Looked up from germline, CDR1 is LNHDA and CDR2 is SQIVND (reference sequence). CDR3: CASSIDSANQPQHF. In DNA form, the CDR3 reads TGTGCCAGTAGTATCGACAGCGCTAATCAGCCCCAGCATTTT.

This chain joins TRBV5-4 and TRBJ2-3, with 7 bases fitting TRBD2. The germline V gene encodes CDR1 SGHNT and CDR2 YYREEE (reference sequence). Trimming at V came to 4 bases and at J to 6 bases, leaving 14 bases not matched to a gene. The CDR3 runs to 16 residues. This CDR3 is CASSPSGGVGADTQYF. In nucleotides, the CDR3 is TGTGCCAGCAGCCCGTCGGGGGGAGTCGGTGCCGATACGCAGTATTTT. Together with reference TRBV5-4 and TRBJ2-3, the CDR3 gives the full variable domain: ETGVTQSPTHLIKTRGQQVTLRCSSQSGHNTVSWYQQALGQGPQFIFQYYREEENGRGNFPPRFSGLQFPNYSSELNVNALELDDSALYLCASSPSGGVGADTQYFGPGTRLTVL.

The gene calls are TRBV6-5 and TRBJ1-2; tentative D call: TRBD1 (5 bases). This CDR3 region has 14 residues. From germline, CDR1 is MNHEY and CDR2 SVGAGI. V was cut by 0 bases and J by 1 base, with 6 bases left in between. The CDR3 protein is CASSYSQGNYGYTF. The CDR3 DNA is TGTGCCAGCAGTTACTCGCAGGGTAACTATGGCTACACCTTC.

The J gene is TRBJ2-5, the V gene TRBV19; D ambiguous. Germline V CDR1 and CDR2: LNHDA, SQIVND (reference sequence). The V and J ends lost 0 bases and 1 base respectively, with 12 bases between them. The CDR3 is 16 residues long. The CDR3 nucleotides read TGTGCCAGTAGTATAGATCCTCCAGGCCGCCAAGAGACCCAGTACTTC. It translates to CASSIDPPGRQETQYF.

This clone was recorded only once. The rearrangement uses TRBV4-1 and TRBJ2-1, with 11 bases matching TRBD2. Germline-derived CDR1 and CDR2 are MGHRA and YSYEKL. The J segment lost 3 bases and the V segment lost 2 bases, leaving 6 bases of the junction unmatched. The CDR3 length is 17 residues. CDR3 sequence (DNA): TGCGCCAGCAGCCAAAAGGCGACTAGCGGGGTCTACAATGAGCAGTTCTTC. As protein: CASSQKATSGVYNEQFF.

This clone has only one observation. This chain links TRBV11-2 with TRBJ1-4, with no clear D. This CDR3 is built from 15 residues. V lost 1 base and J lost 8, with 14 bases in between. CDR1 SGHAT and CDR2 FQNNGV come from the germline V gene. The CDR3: CASSLVSGSVEKLFF. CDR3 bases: TGTGCCAGCAGCTTAGTTTCCGGGAGTGTGGAAAAACTGTTTTTT.

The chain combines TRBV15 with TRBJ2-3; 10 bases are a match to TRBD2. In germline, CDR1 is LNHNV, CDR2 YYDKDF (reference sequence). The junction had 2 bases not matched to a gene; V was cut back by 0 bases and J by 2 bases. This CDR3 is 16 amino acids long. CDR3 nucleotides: TGTGCCACCAGCAGAGAAACTAGCGGGATCACAGATACGCAGTATTTT. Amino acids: CATSRETSGITDTQYF.

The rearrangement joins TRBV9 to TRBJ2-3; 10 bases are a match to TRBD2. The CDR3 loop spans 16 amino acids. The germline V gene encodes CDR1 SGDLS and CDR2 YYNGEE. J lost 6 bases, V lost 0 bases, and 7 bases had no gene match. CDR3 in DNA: TGTGCCAGCAGCGTAGGCAGCGGGAGGGCCGGGGATACGCAGTATTTT. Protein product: CASSVGSGRAGDTQYF.

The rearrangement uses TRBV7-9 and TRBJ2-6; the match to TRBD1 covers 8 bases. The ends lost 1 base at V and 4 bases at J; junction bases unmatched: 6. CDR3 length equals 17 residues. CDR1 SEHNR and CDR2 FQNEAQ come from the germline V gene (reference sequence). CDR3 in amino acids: CASSLGPRGPGANVLTF. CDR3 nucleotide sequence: TGTGCCAGCAGCTTAGGCCCCAGGGGGCCAGGGGCCAACGTCCTGACTTTC.

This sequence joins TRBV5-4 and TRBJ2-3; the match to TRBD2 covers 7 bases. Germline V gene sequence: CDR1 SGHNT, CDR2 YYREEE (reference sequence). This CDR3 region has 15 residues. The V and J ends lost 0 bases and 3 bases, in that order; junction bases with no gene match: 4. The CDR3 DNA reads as TGTGCCAGCAGCTTGGAGGGCGGGAGAACAGATACGCAGTATTTT. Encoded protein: CASSLEGGRTDTQYF.